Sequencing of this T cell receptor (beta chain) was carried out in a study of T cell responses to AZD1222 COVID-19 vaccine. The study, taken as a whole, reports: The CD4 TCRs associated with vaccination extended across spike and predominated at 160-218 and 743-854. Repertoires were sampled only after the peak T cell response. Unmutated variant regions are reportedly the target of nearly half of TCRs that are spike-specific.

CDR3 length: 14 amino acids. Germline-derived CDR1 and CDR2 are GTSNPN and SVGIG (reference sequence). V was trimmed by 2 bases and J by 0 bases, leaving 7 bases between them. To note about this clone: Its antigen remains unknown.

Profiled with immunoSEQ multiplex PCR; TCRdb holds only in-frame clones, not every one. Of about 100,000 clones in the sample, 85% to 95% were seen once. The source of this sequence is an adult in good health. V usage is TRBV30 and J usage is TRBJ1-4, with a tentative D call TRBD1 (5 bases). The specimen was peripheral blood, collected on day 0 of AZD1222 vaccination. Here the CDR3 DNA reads TGTGCCTGGAGTAGGGGCGCAACTAATGAAAAACTGTTTTTT. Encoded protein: CAWSRGATNEKLFF.